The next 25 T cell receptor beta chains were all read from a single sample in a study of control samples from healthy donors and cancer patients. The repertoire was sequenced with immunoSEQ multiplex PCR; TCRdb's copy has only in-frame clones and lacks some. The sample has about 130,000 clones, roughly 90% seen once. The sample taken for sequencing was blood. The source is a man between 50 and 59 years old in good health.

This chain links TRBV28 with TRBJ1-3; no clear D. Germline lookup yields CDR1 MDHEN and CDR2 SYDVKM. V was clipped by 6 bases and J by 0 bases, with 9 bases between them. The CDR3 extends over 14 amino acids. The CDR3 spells CASRLGSSGNTIYF. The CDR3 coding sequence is TGTGCCAGCAGGCTGGGGAGCTCTGGAAACACCATATATTTT.

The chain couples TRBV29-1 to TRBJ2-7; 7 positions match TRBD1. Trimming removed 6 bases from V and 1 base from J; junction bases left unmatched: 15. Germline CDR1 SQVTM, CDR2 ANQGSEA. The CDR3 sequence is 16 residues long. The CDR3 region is CSVIGTEAISSYEQYF. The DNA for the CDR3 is TGCAGCGTGATAGGGACAGAAGCGATTTCGTCCTACGAGCAGTACTTC.

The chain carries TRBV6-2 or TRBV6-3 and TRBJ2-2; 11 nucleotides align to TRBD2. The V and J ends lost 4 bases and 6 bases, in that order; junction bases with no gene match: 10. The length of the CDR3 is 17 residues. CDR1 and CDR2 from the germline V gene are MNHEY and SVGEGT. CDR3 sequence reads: CASSFPRLAGGAGELFF. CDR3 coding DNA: TGTGCCAGCAGTTTCCCTCGGCTAGCGGGGGGTGCCGGGGAGCTGTTTTTT.

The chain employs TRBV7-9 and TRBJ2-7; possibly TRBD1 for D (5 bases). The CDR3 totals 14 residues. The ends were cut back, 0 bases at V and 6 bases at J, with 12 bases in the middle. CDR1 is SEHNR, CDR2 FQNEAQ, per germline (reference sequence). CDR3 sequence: CASSLAREKGEQYF. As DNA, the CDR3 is TGTGCCAGCAGCTTAGCCAGGGAAAAGGGCGAGCAGTACTTC.

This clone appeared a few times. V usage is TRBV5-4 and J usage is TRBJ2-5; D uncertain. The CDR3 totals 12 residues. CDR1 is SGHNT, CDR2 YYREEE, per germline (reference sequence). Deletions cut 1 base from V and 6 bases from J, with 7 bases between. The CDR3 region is CASSLTGQTQYF. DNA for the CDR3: TGTGCCAGCAGCTTGACCGGGCAGACCCAGTACTTC.

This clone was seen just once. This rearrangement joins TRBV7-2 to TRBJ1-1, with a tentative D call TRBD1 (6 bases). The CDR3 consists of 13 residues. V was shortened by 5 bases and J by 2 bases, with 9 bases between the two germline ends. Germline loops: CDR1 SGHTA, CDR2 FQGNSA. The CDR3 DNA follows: TGTGCCAGCAGCCTACAGGGAAACACTGAAGCTTTCTTT. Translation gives CASSLQGNTEAFF.

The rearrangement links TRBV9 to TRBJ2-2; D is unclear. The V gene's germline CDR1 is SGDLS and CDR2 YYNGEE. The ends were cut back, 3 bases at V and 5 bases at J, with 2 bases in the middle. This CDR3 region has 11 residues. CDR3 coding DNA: TGTGCCAGCAGCGCGACCGGGGAGCTGTTTTTT. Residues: CASSATGELFF.

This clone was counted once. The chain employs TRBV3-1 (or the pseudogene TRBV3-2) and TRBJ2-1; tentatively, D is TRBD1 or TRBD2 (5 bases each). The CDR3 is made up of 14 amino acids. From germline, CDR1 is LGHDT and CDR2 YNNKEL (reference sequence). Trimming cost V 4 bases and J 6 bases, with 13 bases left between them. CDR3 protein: CASSPRRDPNEQFF. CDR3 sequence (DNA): TGTGCCAGCAGCCCACGCCGGGACCCCAATGAGCAGTTCTTC.

The CDR3 DNA reads as TGTGCCAGCAGTTTCGATCGTAATCAGCCCCAGCATTTT. Translating it yields CASSFDRNQPQHF. V is TRBV6-5 and J is TRBJ1-5; no clear D. The CDR3 consists of 13 residues. Germline V gene sequence: CDR1 MNHEY, CDR2 SVGAGI. V lost 4 bases and J 4 bases, leaving 8 bases between the germline ends.

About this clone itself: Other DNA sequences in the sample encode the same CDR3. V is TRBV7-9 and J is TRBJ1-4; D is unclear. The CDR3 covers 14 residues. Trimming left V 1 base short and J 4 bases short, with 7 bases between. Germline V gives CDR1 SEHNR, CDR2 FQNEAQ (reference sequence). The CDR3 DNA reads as TGTGCCAGCAGCTTAGGACACGTTAATGAAAAACTGTTTTTT. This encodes CASSLGHVNEKLFF.

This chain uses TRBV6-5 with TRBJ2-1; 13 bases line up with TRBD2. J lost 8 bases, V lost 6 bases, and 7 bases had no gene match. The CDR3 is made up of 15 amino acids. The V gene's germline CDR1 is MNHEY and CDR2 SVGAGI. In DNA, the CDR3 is TGTGCCAGCAGCCAAACTAGCGGGGGGGCATATGAGCAGTTCTTC. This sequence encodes CASSQTSGGAYEQFF.

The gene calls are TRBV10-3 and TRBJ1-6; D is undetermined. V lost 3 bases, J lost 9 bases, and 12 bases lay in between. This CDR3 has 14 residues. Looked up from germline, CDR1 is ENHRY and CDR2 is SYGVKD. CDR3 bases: TGTGCCATCAGTGATGAAGTAAATGGTTCACCCCTCCACTTT. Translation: CAISDEVNGSPLHF.

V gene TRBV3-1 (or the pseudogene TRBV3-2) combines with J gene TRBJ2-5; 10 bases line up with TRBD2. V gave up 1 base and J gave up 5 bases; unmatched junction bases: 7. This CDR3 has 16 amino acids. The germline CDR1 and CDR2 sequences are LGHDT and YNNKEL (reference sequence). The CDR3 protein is CASSQGRLAGYETQYF. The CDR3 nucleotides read TGTGCCAGCAGCCAAGGAAGACTAGCGGGTTACGAGACCCAGTACTTC.

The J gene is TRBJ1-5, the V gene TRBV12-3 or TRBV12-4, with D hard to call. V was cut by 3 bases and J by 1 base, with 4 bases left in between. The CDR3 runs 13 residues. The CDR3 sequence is CASSFGSNQPQHF. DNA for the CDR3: TGTGCCAGCAGTTTTGGGAGCAATCAGCCCCAGCATTTT.

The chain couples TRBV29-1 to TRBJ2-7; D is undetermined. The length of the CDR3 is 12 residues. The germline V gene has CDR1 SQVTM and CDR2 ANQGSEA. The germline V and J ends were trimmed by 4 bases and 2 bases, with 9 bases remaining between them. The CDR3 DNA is TGCAGCGTTGGACACCTTACCTACGAGCAGTACTTC. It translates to CSVGHLTYEQYF.

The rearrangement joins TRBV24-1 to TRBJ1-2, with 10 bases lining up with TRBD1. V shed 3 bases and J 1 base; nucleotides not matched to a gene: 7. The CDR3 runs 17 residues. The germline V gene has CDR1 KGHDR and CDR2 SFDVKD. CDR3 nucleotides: TGTGCCACCAGTGATCCTGACGGGACAGGGGTTAACTATGGCTACACCTTC. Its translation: CATSDPDGTGVNYGYTF.

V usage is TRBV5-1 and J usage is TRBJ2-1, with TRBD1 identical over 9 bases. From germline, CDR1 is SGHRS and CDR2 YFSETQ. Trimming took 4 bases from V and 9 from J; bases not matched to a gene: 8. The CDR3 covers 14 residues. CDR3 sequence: CASSQGTGLVEQFF. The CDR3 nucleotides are TGCGCCAGCAGCCAGGGGACAGGGCTGGTTGAGCAGTTCTTC.

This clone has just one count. This chain's CDR3 is CASSVDQGFPGELFF. The CDR3 DNA is TGTGCCAGCAGCGTAGACCAGGGGTTTCCCGGGGAGCTGTTTTTT. The gene calls are TRBV9 and TRBJ2-2; D is perhaps TRBD1 (6 bases). This CDR3 spans 15 amino acids. Germline V CDR1 and CDR2: SGDLS, YYNGEE. V lost 0 bases and J lost 6, with 12 bases in between.

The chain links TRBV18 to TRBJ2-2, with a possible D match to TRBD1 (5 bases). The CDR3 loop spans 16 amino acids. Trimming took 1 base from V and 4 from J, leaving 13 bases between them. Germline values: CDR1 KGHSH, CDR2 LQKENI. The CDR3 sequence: CASSPLGQGSTGELFF. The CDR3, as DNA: TGTGCCAGCTCACCACTGGGTCAGGGATCCACCGGGGAGCTGTTTTTT.

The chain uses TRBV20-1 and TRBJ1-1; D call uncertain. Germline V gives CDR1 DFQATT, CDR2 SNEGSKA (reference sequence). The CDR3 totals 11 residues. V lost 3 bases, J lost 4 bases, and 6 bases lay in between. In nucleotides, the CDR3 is TGCAGTGCTAGGCTCGGCACTGAAGCTTTCTTT. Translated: CSARLGTEAFF.

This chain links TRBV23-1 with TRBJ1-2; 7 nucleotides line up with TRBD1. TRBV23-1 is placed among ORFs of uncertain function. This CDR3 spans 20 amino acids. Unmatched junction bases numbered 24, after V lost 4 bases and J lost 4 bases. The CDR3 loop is CASSLGQDTRQASTRYGYTF. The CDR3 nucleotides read TGCGCCAGCAGTCTAGGACAGGATACTAGGCAGGCTTCTACGCGCTATGGCTACACCTTC.

CDR3 sequence reads: CASSVSGAPSSGNTIYF. CDR3 nucleotides: TGTGCCAGCAGCGTATCAGGGGCCCCTAGCTCTGGAAACACCATATATTTT. The chain couples TRBV9 to TRBJ1-3; possible D gene TRBD1, 6 bases. CDR3 size: 17 residues. Germline V gene data show CDR1 as SGDLS and CDR2 as YYNGEE. The V end was cut by 1 base, the J end by 0 bases, with 14 bases between.

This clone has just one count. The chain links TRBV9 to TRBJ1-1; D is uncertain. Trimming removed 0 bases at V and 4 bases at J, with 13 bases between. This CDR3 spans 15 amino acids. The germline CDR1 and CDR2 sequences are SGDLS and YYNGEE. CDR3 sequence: CASSVEPSGVTEAFF. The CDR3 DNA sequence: TGTGCCAGCAGCGTAGAGCCGTCGGGTGTCACTGAAGCTTTCTTT.

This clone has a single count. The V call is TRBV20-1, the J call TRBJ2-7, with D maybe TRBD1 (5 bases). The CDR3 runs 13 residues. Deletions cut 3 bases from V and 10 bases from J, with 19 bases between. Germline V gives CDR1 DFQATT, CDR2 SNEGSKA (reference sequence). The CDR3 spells CSASTGSPGRQYF. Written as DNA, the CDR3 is TGCAGTGCTAGTACCGGGTCACCAGGGCGTCAGTACTTC.

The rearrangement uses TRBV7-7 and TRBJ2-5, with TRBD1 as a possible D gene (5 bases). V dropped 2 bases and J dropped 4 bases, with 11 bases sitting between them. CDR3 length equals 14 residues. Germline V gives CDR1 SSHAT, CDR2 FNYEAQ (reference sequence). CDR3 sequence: CASSLISGSETQYF. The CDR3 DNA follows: TGTGCCAGCAGCTTAATTTCAGGGTCAGAGACCCAGTACTTC.